The following is a T cell receptor beta chain sequence with its context. This clone's antigen is unknown. No base-level quality is on record; no much larger clone is a single base apart. The collaborating institutions used their own protocols to collect whole blood in K2EDTA tubes. For TCRbeta analysis, collaborators shipped samples as frozen whole blood, isolated PBMCs, or DNA extracted from either of those sample types. These data originate in a study of blood T cell repertoires in COVID-19 (dated by TCRdb to the early 2020s). Some background on the complete study: Samples covering the acute and convalescent phases of COVID-19 were provided by collaborators in the United States, Italy and Spain. Where available, HLA class I and class II types were taken from metadata supplied by the sample provider and were not determined by assay-based typing. Samples were obtained from the ongoing ImmuneRACE study (first 160 participants) and from roughly 1,300 subjects provided by 6 global collaborators. Subjects who had been exposed to COVID-19, were actively infected with it, or had recovered from it provided the deeply sampled blood TCRbeta repertoires that made up the dataset. Sample metadata almost always included a de-identified subject ID, COVID-19 status, age in years and sex. The material from the prospective study consisted of cDNA or gDNA derived from T cells, B-cell-depleted T cells, or PBMCs. A freely available public database, intended as a resource for researchers studying the immune response to SARS-CoV-2, is where the repertoires were released.

TCRbeta CDR3 regions were amplified from genomic DNA by means of the immunoSEQ Assay, a bias-controlled multiplex PCR. As for the original processing: Within the assay, amplification of reference gene primers was used to estimate how many nucleated cells each sample contained. To quantify the absolute abundance of each unique TCRbeta CDR3 rearrangement, sequence reads were collapsed and filtered. For each sample, productive Simpson clonality was calculated by taking the square root of Simpson's diversity index across productive rearrangements. TCRdb limited this immuneACCESS table to in-frame rearrangements with V and J called. A share of clones is missing; checked studies link under half to unresolved V genes, and the rest is unexplained. V and J calls and clone size are copied from that table; D and trimming were computed from the DNA. The sample has fewer than 85,000 clones on record, approximately 90% of them singletons. The top ten constitute about 4.8% of the sample.

There are 12 amino acids in the CDR3, from cysteine to phenylalanine inclusive. Here the CDR3 DNA is all that survives: 36 bases in frame from base 1. CDR1 and CDR2, per the germline V gene, are MDHEN and SYDVKM. General findings and caveats noted by the study authors: The amount of clinical and demographic metadata varied by source and participant and was provided uncurated.

The source material was peripheral blood. The chain is assembled from TRBV28 and TRBJ2-5; tentative D gene TRBD2, with 6 bases matching. This clonotype was obtained from a man in his fifties with active COVID-19. The DNA sequence is given as TGTGCTGTCGCCGGGGGTGGGGAGACCCAGTACTTC. The translation is CAVAGGGETQYF.